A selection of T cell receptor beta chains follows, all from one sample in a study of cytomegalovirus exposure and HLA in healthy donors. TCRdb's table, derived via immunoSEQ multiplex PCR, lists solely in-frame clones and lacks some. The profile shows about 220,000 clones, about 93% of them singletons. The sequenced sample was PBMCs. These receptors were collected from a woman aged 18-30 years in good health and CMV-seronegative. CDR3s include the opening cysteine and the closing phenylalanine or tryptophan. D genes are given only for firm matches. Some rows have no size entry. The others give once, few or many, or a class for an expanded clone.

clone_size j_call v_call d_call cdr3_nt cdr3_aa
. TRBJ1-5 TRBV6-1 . TGTGCCAGCTCGGTGCCCCAGCATTTT CASSVPQHF
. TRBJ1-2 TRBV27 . TGTGCCAGCAGAGGACACGGAAGCTATGGCTACACCTTC CASRGHGSYGYTF
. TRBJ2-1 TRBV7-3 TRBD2 TGTGCCAGCAGCCCCCCGGCTAGCGGGAGTGGGGATGAGCAGTTCTTC CASSPPASGSGDEQFF
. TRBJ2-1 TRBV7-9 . TGTGCCAGCAGCCCGTACCGGGTCCCCTACCATGAGCAGTTCTTC CASSPYRVPYHEQFF
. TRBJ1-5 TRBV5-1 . TGCGCCAGCAGCTTGGACAACCAAGGGAGTCAGCCCCAGCATTTT CASSLDNQGSQPQHF
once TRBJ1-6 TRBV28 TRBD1 TGTGCCAGCCTGGACAGGGGTCTTCATTCACCCCTCCACTTT CASLDRGLHSPLHF
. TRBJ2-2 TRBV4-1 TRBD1 TGCGCCAGCAGCCAAGATCCCCAGGGGGCCGGGGAGCTGTTTTTT CASSQDPQGAGELFF
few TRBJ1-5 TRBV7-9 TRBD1 TGTGCCAGCAGCTTAGCGCAGGGGGCGGCGGGGCAGCCCCAGCATTTT CASSLAQGAAGQPQHF
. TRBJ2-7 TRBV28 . TGTGCCAGCAGTACCTACAGGGAGATGTCCTACGAGCAGTACTTC CASSTYREMSYEQYF
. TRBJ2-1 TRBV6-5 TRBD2 TGTGCCAGCAGTTACTCGTGGACTAGCGATGAGCAGTTCTTC CASSYSWTSDEQFF
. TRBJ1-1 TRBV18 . TGTGCCAGCTCACCACGGGGAGGGACTGAAGCTTTCTTT CASSPRGGTEAFF
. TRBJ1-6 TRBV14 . TGTGCCAGCAGCCAACGGGGAGAGGGTAATTCACCCCTCCACTTT CASSQRGEGNSPLHF
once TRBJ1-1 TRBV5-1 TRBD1 TGCGCCAGCAGCGCTACAGGGGCGAAAGGCGGTGAAGCTTTCTTT CASSATGAKGGEAFF
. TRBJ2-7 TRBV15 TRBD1 TGTGCCACCAGGAGAGCCGGGACAGGGGTGAGGGAGCAGTACTTC CATRRAGTGVREQYF
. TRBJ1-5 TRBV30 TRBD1 TGTGCCTGGAGTGGTGGCAGGGGGATTGGGTATAGCAATCAGCCCCAGCATTTT CAWSGGRGIGYSNQPQHF
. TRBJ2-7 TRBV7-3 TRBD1 TGTGCCAGCAGCGAACTTCTAGGACAGGGCCGGGGTAGGTACGAGCAGTACTTC CASSELLGQGRGRYEQYF
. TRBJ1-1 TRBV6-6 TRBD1 TGTGCCAGCAGTGTGGGATTGACAGGGGACACTGAAGCTTTCTTT CASSVGLTGDTEAFF
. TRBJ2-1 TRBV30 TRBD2 TGTGCCGGGGGACTAGCGCCCTACAATGAGCAGTTCTTC CAGGLAPYNEQFF
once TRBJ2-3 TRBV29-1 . TGCAGCGTGGCCCGGACAGCTACAAGCACAGATACGCAGTATTTT CSVARTATSTDTQYF
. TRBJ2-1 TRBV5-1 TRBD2 TGCGCCAGCAGCATCGGACTAGCGGGAGGGCCTGGGTACAATGAGCAGTTCTTC CASSIGLAGGPGYNEQFF
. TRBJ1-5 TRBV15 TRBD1 TGTGCCACCAGCAGAGGTGACAGGGGGGTCAATCAGCCCCAGCATTTT CATSRGDRGVNQPQHF
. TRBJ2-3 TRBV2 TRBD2 TGTGCCAGCAGTGATATCCGCGGGAGTGCCACAGATACGCAGTATTTT CASSDIRGSATDTQYF
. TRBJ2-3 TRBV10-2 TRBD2 TGCGCCGGAGGAGGGGTAGCGGGAGATACGCAGTATTTT CAGGGVAGDTQYF
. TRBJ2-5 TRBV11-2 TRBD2 TGTGCCAGCAGCTTAGTAAGGGGGACTAGGGGGGAGACCCAGTACTTC CASSLVRGTRGETQYF
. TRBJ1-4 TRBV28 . TGTGCCAGCAGCCTCAGTGCCGAAAAACTGTTTTTT CASSLSAEKLFF
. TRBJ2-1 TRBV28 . TGTGCCAGCAGTTTACGGAGCTCCTACAATGAGCAGTTCTTC CASSLRSSYNEQFF
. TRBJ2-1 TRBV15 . TGTGCCACCAGCAGTGGATCTAGCTACAATGAGCAGTTCTTC CATSSGSSYNEQFF
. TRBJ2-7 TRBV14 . TGTGCCAGCAGCCAAGTTGGAGGAGGGCCCTACGAGCAGTACTTC CASSQVGGGPYEQYF
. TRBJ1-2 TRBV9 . TGTGCCAGCAGCGTAGATGCAGGGAACTTAGGGGCCTACACCTTC CASSVDAGNLGAYTF
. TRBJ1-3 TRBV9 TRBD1 TGTGCCAGCAGCGTAGGACAGGGGACGAACACCATATATTTT CASSVGQGTNTIYF
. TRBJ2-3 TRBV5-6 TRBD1 TGTGCCAGCAGCTCGGGACAGGGGCTCTGCGGAGATACGCAGTATTTT CASSSGQGLCGDTQYF
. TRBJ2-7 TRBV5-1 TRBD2 TGCGCCAGCAGCTTGAGTTTCCAGCGGGAGGGAATCTACGAGCAGTACTTC CASSLSFQREGIYEQYF
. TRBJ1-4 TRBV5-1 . TGCGCCAGCAGCTTGGAAGGACCTGCCCGGGGTAATGAAAAACTGTTTTTT CASSLEGPARGNEKLFF
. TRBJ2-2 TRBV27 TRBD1 TGTGCCAGCAGCCGACAACCGGGACAGGGGTACACCGGGGAGCTGTTTTTT CASSRQPGQGYTGELFF